One sample yielded the 7 T cell receptor beta chains listed below, sequenced in a study of blood T cell repertoires in COVID-19. Data came from immunoSEQ multiplex PCR; TCRdb stores just in-frame clones and leaves some out. The table lists about 39,000 clones, roughly 80% of them singletons. Sequencing input: peripheral blood. These receptors originate from a man between 60 and 70 years old in a cohort sampled during active COVID-19.

The rearrangement links TRBV7-8 to TRBJ2-7; 10 nucleotides line up with TRBD1. Germline lookup yields CDR1 SGHVS and CDR2 FQNEAQ. J was trimmed by 6 bases and V by 7 bases; bases with no gene match: 6. The CDR3 contains 13 residues. CDR3 coding DNA: TGTGCCAGCAACTTTGGGGACAGGGGCGAGCAGTACTTC. The encoded protein is CASNFGDRGEQYF.

In regard to this clone: Germline and junction disagree at one end, which may indicate a read error. V and J are TRBV30 and TRBJ1-4, with D perhaps matching TRBD1 (5 bases). This CDR3 is built from 13 residues. Germline CDR1 and CDR2: GTSNPN and SVGIG (reference sequence). CDR3 region: CAWRRQTSEKLFF. Written as DNA, the CDR3 is TGTGCCTGGAGAAGACAGACTAGTGAAAAACTGTTTTTT. The entire variable domain, with the rest obtained from reference TRBV30 and TRBJ1-4, is as follows: SQTIHQWPATLVQPVGSPLSLECTVEGTSNPNLYWYRQAAGRGLQLLFYSVGIGQISSEVPQNLSASRPQDRQFILSSKKLLLSDSGFYLCAWRRQTSEKLFFGSGTQLSVL.

The rearrangement joins TRBV28 to TRBJ1-2, with 10 bases identical to TRBD1. This CDR3 has 13 residues. Germline trimming cut 6 bases from V and 7 bases from J; bases unmatched to any gene: 5. Germline CDR1 and CDR2: MDHEN and SYDVKM. The CDR3 sequence is CASSSGQGGGYTF. Here the CDR3 DNA reads TGTGCCAGCAGCTCCGGACAGGGGGGTGGCTACACCTTC.

The chain recombines TRBV10-3 with TRBJ2-7; tentative D call: TRBD2 (6 bases). This CDR3 contains 11 residues. Germline lookup yields CDR1 ENHRY and CDR2 SYGVKD. V dropped 10 bases and J dropped 5 bases, with 12 bases sitting between them. The CDR3 region is CATETGDEQYF. In DNA form, the CDR3 reads TGTGCCACGGAGACGGGGGACGAGCAGTACTTC.

The chain carries TRBV6-5 and TRBJ1-1, with 9 bases lining up with TRBD1. The CDR3 runs to 14 residues. The V gene's germline CDR1 is MNHEY and CDR2 SVGAGI. V gave up 6 bases and J gave up 6 bases; unmatched junction bases: 8. The CDR3: CASSKTGGGPEAFF. The CDR3 DNA reads as TGTGCCAGCAGCAAAACAGGGGGCGGGCCTGAAGCTTTCTTT.

The rearrangement uses TRBV6-5 and TRBJ2-3, with a tentative D call TRBD1 (6 bases). The V end was cut by 6 bases, the J end by 4 bases, with 8 bases between. This CDR3 comprises 12 residues. CDR1 and CDR2 (germline): MNHEY, SVGAGI. As DNA, the CDR3 is TGTGCCAGCAGAGCAGGGGCAGATACGCAGTATTTT. Encoded protein: CASRAGADTQYF.

CDR3 in amino acids: CASRRYQAGGRETQYF. The DNA of the CDR3 is TGTGCCAGCAGAAGATACCAAGCGGGGGGGCGGGAGACCCAGTACTTC. The chain combines TRBV7-8 with TRBJ2-5; 10 nucleotides match TRBD2. The V gene end was trimmed by 6 bases and the J gene end by 5 bases; junction bases not matched to a gene: 12. In germline, CDR1 is SGHVS, CDR2 FQNEAQ. The CDR3 covers 16 residues.